This T cell receptor (beta chain) is drawn from a study of control samples from healthy donors and cancer patients. Using immunoSEQ multiplex PCR, the repertoire was profiled, and TCRdb retains in-frame clones only, with some absent. Among about 95,000 clones listed, around four fifths were seen once. This CDR3 spans 15 amino acids. CDR1 and CDR2 from the germline V gene are LGHDT and YNNKEL (reference sequence). The V end lost 1 base, the J end lost 3 bases, and 12 bases lay between the germline ends. This clonotype was sampled from a man between 25 and 39 years old in good health. The chain links TRBV3-1 (or the pseudogene TRBV3-2) to TRBJ2-5; D might be TRBD2 (6 bases). Sequencing was performed on blood. Here the CDR3 DNA reads TGTGCCAGCAGCCAAGGTTTCGGGGGTAAAGAGACCCAGTACTTC. Its protein is CASSQGFGGKETQYF.